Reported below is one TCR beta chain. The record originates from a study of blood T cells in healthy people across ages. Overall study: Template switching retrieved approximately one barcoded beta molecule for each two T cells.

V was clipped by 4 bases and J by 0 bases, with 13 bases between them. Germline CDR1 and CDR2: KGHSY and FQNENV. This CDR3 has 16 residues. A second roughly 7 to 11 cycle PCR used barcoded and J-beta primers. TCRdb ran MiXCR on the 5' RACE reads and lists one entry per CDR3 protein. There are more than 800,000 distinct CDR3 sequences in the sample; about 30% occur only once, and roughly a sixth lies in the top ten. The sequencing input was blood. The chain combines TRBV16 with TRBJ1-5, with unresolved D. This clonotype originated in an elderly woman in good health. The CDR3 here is CASSRSTAYSNQPQHF. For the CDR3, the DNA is TGTGCCAGCAGCCGTTCGACGGCCTATAGCAATCAGCCCCAGCATTTT.